Ten or more counts support the clone carrying this T cell receptor (beta chain). TCRdb recomputed calls from the 5' RACE reads with MiXCR, one row per CDR3 protein. The sample lists around 53,000 distinct CDR3 sequences; approximately 7% were seen once. The source of the sample is a study of CD8 T cells in ankylosing spondylitis. The CDR3 runs 12 residues. Germline V gene lookup returns CDR1 DFQATT and CDR2 SNEGSKA (reference sequence). V shed 6 bases, J shed 4 bases, and the junction held 4 bases outside the gene matches. The sequenced sample was blood, either unsorted or a sorted T cell fraction (not recorded which). The chain carries TRBV20-1 and TRBJ1-1, with 8 positions matching TRBD1. The source is a female donor with ankylosing spondylitis or in good health (not recorded which). CDR3 sequence reads: CSAITGGTEAFF. CDR3 sequence (DNA): TGCAGTGCAATTACAGGGGGCACTGAAGCTTTCTTT.